This T cell receptor (beta chain) was sequenced during a study of shared clonotypes between healthy human individuals (dated by TCRdb to the early 2020s). Background for the entire study: The cohort comprised two women and a few men aged 18 to 49 years. To estimate repertoire size and how much clonotypes are shared between individuals, the study performed deep sequencing of blood TCR repertoires from roughly five healthy adults. To increase sequencing depth and limit assay-specific biases, different laboratories used diverse techniques to prepare libraries and sequence TCR repertoires. Between about 0.85 and 9.5 billion PBMCs per donor were obtained by leukapheresis.

The donors were healthy, HIV-negative adults with no recently reported acute infections or vaccinations. Only Caucasian adults living in Nashville, Tennessee, USA were represented among the donors. In the unsorted samples, 85 million to 100 million PBMCs were counted, and genomic DNA was extracted using the QIAamp DNA Blood Mini kit. Blood was obtained by leukapheresis, after which PBMCs were separated by Ficoll-Histopaque density gradient centrifugation and cryopreserved in liquid nitrogen vapor phase. Sequences LGHNA (CDR1) and YNFKEQ (CDR2) are obtained from the germline V gene. The CDR3 sequence holds 17 residues, the cysteine and phenylalanine included. The DNA shown is the 51-base CDR3, in frame from base 1. V drops 0 bases and J drops 0 bases, leaving 13 bases in between. Using the deep immunoSEQ assay, TCR CDR3 regions were amplified from genomic DNA by multiplex PCR. Extracted genomic DNA from each cell subset was distributed evenly across all wells of several immunoSEQ 96-well plates, and each plate was treated as a replicate. For unsorted PBMC, approximately 290 ng of genomic DNA, equivalent to tens of thousands of T cell genomes, went into each replicate PCR. Unsorted PBMC genomic DNA was sequenced across ten immunoSEQ deep assay plates. The purified libraries were quantified using a Qubit 3.0 fluorometer, sized with a Bioanalyzer 2100, and then quantified again using the KAPA Library Quantification kit. Every immunoSEQ 96-well plate was sequenced on a dedicated single-read 150-cycle Illumina NextSeq 550 flow cell. Concerning the study's data processing: Because the immunoSEQ output included only junctional sequences and no quality scores, the filtering could not be the same as the filtering used for full-length reads. To assign V/J genes and CDR3, sequences were annotated using PyIR, a Python wrapper for IgBLAST v1.9, with IMGT germline references. Reads were removed for weak V/J assignments (E-value above 1e-6), missing CDR3, stop codons, out-of-frame junctions, or ambiguous translated residues. V3J clonotypes were defined as sequences sharing an identical inferred V gene, J gene, and CDR3 amino acid sequence. The percentage overlap between two repertoires was calculated by dividing the number of shared unique clonotypes by the size of the smaller repertoire. RTK rarefaction, the Chao1 estimator, and Recon v2.1 estimates of unobserved clonotypes were used to assess repertoire richness. The table was pulled from immuneACCESS by TCRdb, which kept in-frame rearrangements only. Such tables lose some clones; where checked, under half of the loss comes from unresolved V genes, and the rest has no known cause. V and J calls and clone size are given by that table; D and trimming were obtained from the DNA. This sample comprises around 480,000 clones, roughly 85% of them detected only once. The ten top clones hold around 12% of the sample.

This clone was seen a handful of times. Its specific antigen is unknown. No base quality values were provided; no much bigger clone lies one nucleotide off. Broader findings and caveats from the paper: Pairwise subsampling indicated that sequencing depth was expected to affect the degree of clonotype sharing among donors. Sampling was limited to blood, and TCR repertoires in tissue likely differ from TCR repertoires in blood. Because the study included only a small number of donors, the genetic and exposure-history diversity represented was limited.

Sequenced input: PBMCs. This TCR derives from a middle-aged woman in good health. Some clones in this sample may be carry-over from other donors' samples. The V and J segments used are TRBV4-2 and TRBJ2-3; tentative D gene TRBD2, with 5 bases matching. Read as DNA, the sequence is TGTGCCAGCAGCCAAGATCGAGCTAGCCCGAGCACAGATACGCAGTATTTT. Its protein reads: CASSQDRASPSTDTQYF.